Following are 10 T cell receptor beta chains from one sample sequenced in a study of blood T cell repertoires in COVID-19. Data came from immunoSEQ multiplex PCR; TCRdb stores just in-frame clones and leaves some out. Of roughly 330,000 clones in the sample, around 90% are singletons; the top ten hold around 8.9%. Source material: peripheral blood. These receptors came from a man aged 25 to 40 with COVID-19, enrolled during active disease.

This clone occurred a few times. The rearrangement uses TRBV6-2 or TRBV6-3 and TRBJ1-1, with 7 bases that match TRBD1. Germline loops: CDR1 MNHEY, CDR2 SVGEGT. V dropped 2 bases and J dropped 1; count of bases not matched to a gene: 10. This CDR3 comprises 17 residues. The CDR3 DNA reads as TGTGCCAGCAGTTACCCCTCCCAGGGGGAAACGAACACTGAAGCTTTCTTT. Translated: CASSYPSQGETNTEAFF.

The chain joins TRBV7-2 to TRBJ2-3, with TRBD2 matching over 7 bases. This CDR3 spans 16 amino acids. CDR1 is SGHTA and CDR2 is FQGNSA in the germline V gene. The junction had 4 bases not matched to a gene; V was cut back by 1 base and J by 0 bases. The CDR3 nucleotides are TGTGCCAGCAGCTTAGGTCCGGGGGGAAGCACAGATACGCAGTATTTT. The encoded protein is CASSLGPGGSTDTQYF.

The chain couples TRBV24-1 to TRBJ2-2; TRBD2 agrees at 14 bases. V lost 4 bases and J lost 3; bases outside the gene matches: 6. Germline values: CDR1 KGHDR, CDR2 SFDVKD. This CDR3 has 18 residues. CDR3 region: CATSERGLAGVDTGELFF. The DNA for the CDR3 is TGTGCCACCAGTGAGAGGGGACTAGCGGGAGTAGACACCGGGGAGCTGTTTTTT.

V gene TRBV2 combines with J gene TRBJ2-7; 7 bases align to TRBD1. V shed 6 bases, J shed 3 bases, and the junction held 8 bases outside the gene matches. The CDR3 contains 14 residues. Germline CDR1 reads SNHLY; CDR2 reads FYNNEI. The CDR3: CASSQTGQYYEQYF. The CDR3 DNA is TGTGCCAGCAGCCAAACGGGACAGTACTACGAGCAGTACTTC.

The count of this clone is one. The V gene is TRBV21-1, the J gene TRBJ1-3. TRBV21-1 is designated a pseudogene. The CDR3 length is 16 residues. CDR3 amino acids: CASSKVSPRSGNTIYF. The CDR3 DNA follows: TGTGCCAGCAGCAAAGTAAGTCCGCGCTCTGGAAACACCATATATTTT.

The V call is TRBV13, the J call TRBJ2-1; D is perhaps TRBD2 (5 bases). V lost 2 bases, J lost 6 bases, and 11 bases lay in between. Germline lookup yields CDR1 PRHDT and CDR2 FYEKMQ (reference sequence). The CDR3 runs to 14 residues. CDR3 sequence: CASSLIASSNEQFF. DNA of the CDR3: TGTGCCAGCAGCTTAATCGCTAGCAGCAATGAGCAGTTCTTC.

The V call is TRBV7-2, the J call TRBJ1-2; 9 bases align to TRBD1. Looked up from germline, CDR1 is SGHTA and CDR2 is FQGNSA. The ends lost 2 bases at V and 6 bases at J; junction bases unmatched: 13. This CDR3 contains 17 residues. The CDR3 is CASSLNYPPGTGNGYTF. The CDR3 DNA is TGTGCCAGCAGCTTAAACTACCCCCCCGGGACAGGGAATGGCTACACCTTC.

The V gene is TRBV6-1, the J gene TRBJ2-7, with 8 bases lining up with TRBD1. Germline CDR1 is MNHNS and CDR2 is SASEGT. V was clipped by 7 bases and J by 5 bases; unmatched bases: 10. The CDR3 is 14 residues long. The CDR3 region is CASTPGQGAHEQYF. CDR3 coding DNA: TGTGCCAGCACTCCAGGACAGGGTGCCCACGAGCAGTACTTC.

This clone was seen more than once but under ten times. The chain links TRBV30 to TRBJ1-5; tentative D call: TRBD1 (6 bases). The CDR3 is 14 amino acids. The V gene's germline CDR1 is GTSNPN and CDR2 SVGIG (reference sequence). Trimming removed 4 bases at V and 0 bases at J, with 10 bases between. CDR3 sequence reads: CAWNQGHSNQPQHF. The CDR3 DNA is TGTGCCTGGAACCAGGGACATAGCAATCAGCCCCAGCATTTT.

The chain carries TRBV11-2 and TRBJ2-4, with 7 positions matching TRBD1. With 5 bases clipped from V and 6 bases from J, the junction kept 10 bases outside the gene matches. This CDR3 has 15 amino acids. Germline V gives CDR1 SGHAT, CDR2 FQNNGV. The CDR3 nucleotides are TGTGCCAGCAGCCCGCTAAAGGGGGCGCGAAACATTCAGTACTTC. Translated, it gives CASSPLKGARNIQYF.